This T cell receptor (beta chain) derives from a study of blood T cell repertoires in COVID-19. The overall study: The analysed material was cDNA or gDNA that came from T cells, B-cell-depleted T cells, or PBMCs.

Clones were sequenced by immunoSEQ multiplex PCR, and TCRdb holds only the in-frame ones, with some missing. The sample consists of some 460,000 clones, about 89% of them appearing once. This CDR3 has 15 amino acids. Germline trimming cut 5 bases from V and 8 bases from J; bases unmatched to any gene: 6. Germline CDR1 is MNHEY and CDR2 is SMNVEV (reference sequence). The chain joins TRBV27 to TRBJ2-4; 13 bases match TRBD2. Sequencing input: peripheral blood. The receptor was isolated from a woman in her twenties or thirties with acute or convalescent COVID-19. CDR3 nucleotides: TGTGCCAGCAGTCTGACTAGCGGGGGGTGGGACATTCAGTACTTC. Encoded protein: CASSLTSGGWDIQYF.